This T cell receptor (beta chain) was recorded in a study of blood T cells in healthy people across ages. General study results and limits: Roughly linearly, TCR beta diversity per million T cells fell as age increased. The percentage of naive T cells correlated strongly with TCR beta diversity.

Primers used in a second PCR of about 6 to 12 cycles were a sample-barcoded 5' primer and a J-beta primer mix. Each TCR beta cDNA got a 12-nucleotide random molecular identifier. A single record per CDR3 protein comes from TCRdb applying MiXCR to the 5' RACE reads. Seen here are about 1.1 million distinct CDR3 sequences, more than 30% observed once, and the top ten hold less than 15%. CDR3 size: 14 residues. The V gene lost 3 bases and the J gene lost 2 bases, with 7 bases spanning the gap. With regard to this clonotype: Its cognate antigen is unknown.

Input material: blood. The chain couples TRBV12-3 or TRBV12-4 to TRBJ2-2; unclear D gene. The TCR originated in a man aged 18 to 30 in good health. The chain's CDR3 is CASSFPANTGELFF. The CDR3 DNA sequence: TGTGCCAGCAGTTTTCCAGCTAACACCGGGGAGCTGTTTTTT.